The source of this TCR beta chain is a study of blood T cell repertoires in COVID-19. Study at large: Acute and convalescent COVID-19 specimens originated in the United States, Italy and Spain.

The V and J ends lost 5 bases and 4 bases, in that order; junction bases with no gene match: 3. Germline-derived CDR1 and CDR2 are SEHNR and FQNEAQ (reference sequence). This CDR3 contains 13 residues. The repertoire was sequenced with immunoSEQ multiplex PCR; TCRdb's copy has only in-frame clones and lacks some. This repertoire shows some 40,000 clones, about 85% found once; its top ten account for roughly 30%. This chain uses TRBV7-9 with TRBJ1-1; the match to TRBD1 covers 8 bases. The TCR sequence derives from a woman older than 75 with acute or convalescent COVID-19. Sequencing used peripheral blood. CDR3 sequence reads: CASSTGQGTEAFF. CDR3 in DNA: TGTGCCAGCAGCACCGGACAGGGCACTGAAGCTTTCTTT.